This entry features one T cell receptor (beta chain) sequence. Its antigen is unidentified. V trimming: 2 bases; J trimming: 6 bases; junction bases outside the gene matches: 8. This CDR3 comprises 16 residues. The germline V gene has CDR1 SNHLY and CDR2 FYNNEI. Patients with chemo-refractory metastatic non-small-cell lung cancer received focal radiation plus CTLA-4 blockade with ipilimumab. This table comes from immunoSEQ multiplex PCR, and its TCRdb copy is limited to in-frame clones, with some not included. The sample has about 60,000 clones, approximately 83% seen once. These data come from a study of radiotherapy plus CTLA-4 blockade in lung cancer. Background on the study: Among patients, over 15% showed objective responses, and 31% had disease control.

Whole-study findings and limits: According to reports, early shifts in blood T cell clones, alongside interferon-beta, forecast response most accurately. Blood saw expansion of tumor-derived TCR clones after radiotherapy plus ipilimumab.

The source was peripheral blood, collected from a patient treated with radiotherapy plus ipilimumab. The chain employs TRBV2 and TRBJ2-3, with 10 bases identical to TRBD1. The origin of this receptor is a human donor with non-small cell lung cancer who had a partial response to radiotherapy plus ipilimumab. CDR3 amino acids: CASSESGQGGSDTQYF. The DNA of the CDR3 is TGTGCCAGCAGTGAATCAGGACAGGGGGGTTCTGATACGCAGTATTTT.